What follows is one T cell receptor beta chain and its context. This clone was counted only a few times. The antigen it recognizes is unknown. Base quality data are lacking; no much larger clone is found one base away. The data derive from a study of cytomegalovirus exposure and HLA in healthy donors (dated by TCRdb to the late 2010s). Concerning the study at large: According to an earlier analysis of 587 of the donors, 150 million to 200 million T cells yielded over 100 million unique TCR beta sequences and 276 Gb of sequence data. Roughly 320 gigabases of sequencing data and around 85 million unique TCR sequences made up an early release that covered several hundred HLA-typed donors. Among the 398 genotyped donors, roughly 80% belonged to the genetic ancestry cluster associated with self-reported Caucasian donors. The study was designed to test whether signatures of past pathogen exposure could be identified by cataloging public T cell receptors. The study used immunosequencing to profile the T cell repertoires of approximately 650 subjects and linked those repertoires to cytomegalovirus serostatus. A separate validation cohort of about 110 different subjects was used in addition to the approximately 640-subject first cohort. The study combined high-throughput TCR immunosequencing, statistical association of individual TCRs with disease status, and machine learning to predict cytomegalovirus infection status. To study patterns of TCR occurrence, a later analysis re-analyzed previously published TCR beta repertoires from under 750 donors and added high-resolution HLA genotyping. Rather than using new phenotypic data, the later analysis identified candidate immune exposures from TCR beta sequences and from how often those sequences occurred across donors. An earlier analysis of around 580 of the donors used high-throughput TCR beta sequencing to judge whether each TCR beta V gene segment behaved as functional or pseudogenic. Donor age, sex, ethnicity and CMV serostatus were compiled alongside the repertoire data. Genome-wide SNP genotypes for about 65% of the 666 donors were used in a later genetic analysis, which treated that subset as a discovery cohort. Every repertoire in the discovery cohort had been generated on one and the same sequencing platform. HLA typing included class I and class II loci at four-digit resolution. The number of typed donors differed by locus: about 620-640 for A, B, C, DRB1 and DQB1; approximately 540 for DQA1; approximately 610 for DPA1; and some 430 for DPB1. Four to six DR-DQ haplotypes were handled as single units for association and clustering, since linkage in the cohort was strong. Among several hundred genotyped donors of the cohort, an average of approximately 220,000 unique TCR beta nucleotide sequences was sequenced per donor, of which 15% to 20% were non-productive. The paper as a whole reports these results and caveats: Across donors, most TCR sequences were observed very rarely, whereas some public TCRs were present in many individuals. Compared with equally common non-associated chains, HLA-associated TCR beta chains in a later analysis were more clonally expanded and had lower generation probabilities. A few of the identified cytomegalovirus-associated TCR beta chains were confirmed in vitro to be specific for cytomegalovirus antigens. Because HLA typing was unavailable for some donors at each locus, only the typed subset was used in association tests. A cluster of highly shared sequence variants was judged likely to represent a technical artifact of the sequencing pipeline. Specific HLA alleles were associated with around 18,000 TCR beta sequences at a false discovery rate of 0.05 in a later analysis. Linkage disequilibrium might explain the correlated functional status among segregating V segments, but an unknown experimental factor could not be ruled out. The study gave a list of more than 150 TCR beta chains associated with cytomegalovirus. According to a later analysis, TCR association rates differed among HLA loci, with DRB1 alleles showing the most associated TCRs and HLA-C alleles showing the fewest. CMV serostatus was the only immune exposure information available for the cohort. The authors suggested that the approach could potentially be generalized to other disease states and immunological phenotypes. Some IMGT-functional V segments, including TRBV6-2 and TRBV6-3, could not be told apart with the 87-base-pair reads, so those segments were excluded. The cohort was sequenced for TCR beta chains only, and without alpha or paired-chain data the features that could be detected were limited. When HLA alleles, especially DR and DQ, strongly co-occurred, attributing TCR associations to individual alleles was difficult. Cytomegalovirus status was reported to be diagnosed by the classifier with high specificity and sensitivity in both the original and validation cohorts. In a later analysis, several top co-occurrence clusters were reported to appear linked to parvovirus B19, influenza, CMV and Epstein-Barr virus. Most CMV-associated TCR beta chains appeared to be HLA-restricted in a later analysis, and the HLA associations seemed to be driven largely by CMV exposure. In an earlier analysis of over 550 of the donors, most TCR beta V segments were observed in productive rearrangements about 87% or about 30% of the time, broadly matching IMGT annotations. According to a later genetic analysis, donors in an Asian-associated ancestry cluster had fewer N-insertions in productive TCRs than the approximately 670-donor mean. Presence/absence analyses assumed roughly uniform sequencing depth across donors, an assumption that may not hold. A further reported finding was that TCR beta sequences accurately predicted the HLA-A and HLA-B alleles for most subjects in the first cohort. A later genetic analysis associated a missense DCLRE1C variant with V-gene and J-gene trimming of TCR beta chains, and an independent cohort replicated the association. Because counts were too low, 15 or so rarely observed V segments, including chromosome 9 orphons, were excluded from the earlier analysis of some 590 of the donors.

Libraries were built with the immunoSEQ multiplex PCR assay. For the multiplex PCR, a mixture combining 60 forward primers for TCR Vbeta segments and 13 reverse primers for TCR Jbeta segments was used. A multiplex PCR assay on genomic DNA amplified the CDR3 region of rearranged TCR beta genes. On the Illumina HiSeq System, the amplified TCR beta libraries were sequenced as 87-base-pair reads. From the authors' description of their analysis: A later analysis tallied roughly 78 million unique TCR beta chains across the roughly 610 repertoires, and approximately 11 million of those chains were shared by two or more donors. A nearest-neighbor algorithm error-corrected the raw reads and collapsed the reads into unique sequences, merging closely related sequences to remove PCR and sequencing errors. To assign V, D and J gene segments, CDR3 sequences were aligned to IMGT reference sequences. For a sequence to be retained, a match of at least six nucleotides to both a V gene segment and a J gene segment was required. Rearrangements were classified as productive when the CDR3 lacked stop codons and remained in frame with V and J, and all other rearrangements were classified as non-productive. CDR3 was defined according to IMGT convention as the region running from the second conserved V-encoded cysteine to the conserved J-encoded phenylalanine. The earlier analysis of 587 of the donors excluded sequences that lacked an unambiguous match to a single V gene segment. In an earlier analysis of approximately 550 of the donors, V segments were called functional above 56.7% productive rearrangements and were called segregating when the between-donor standard deviation exceeded 5%. A statistical classification framework was developed to diagnose cytomegalovirus status using the catalog of TCR beta chain sequences. In a later analysis, TCR nucleotide sequences were compared against IMGT/GENE-DB human TR gene sequences so that V and J genes could be assigned. In a later analysis, CDR3 sequences and most-parsimonious VDJ recombination scenarios were assigned using the TCRdist pipeline. A later analysis defined each TCR beta chain by its CDR3 amino acid sequence plus V-gene family, and excluded reads lacking a unique V-gene family. As a way to deal with suspected cross-contamination and a sequencing artifact, a later analysis dropped approximately 590 nucleotide sequences that were highly shared and had low generation probability. In a later analysis, a clonal expansion index for each public chain was calculated from normalized within-repertoire ranks of inferred template counts. A later analysis computed generation probabilities with a VDJ recombination model fitted to out-of-frame rearrangements, and checked the results against IGoR. A later analysis scored TCR-TCR, TCR-HLA and TCR-CMV co-occurrence with hypergeometric tests, applying a repertoire-size bias correction to TCR pairs. A later analysis estimated false discovery rates by permuting HLA or CMV assignments 20 times. In a later analysis, co-occurring TCRs were grouped using DBSCAN, with TCRdist sequence similarity added in when clustering inside HLA-allele-positive subsets. Repertoires with fewer than 30,000 or more than 120,000 public chains were left out of co-occurrence clustering, as were five repertoires with anomalous nucleotide sharing. What TCRdb holds here is the immuneACCESS table cut down to in-frame rearrangements. Part of the clones is not present; checked against another copy, under half of the missing clones reflect an unresolved V gene, and the others are unexplained. That table furnishes V, J and clone size, whereas the DNA furnished D and trimming. In this sample the table shows tens of thousands of clones, 80% to 90% of which occur a single time. The top ten clonotypes cover about a tenth of the sample.

From cysteine to phenylalanine, the CDR3 is 13 amino acids long. Only the CDR3 region is kept as DNA, spanning 39 bases read in frame from base 1. The junction carries 6 bases between V and J, which are trimmed by 3 bases and 4 bases respectively. CDR1 and CDR2 are read off the germline V gene as SGHAT and FQNNGV. The cohort comprised around 690 healthy bone marrow donors. Cohort members were all nominally healthy when sampled, although unrecorded immune exposures were likely present. The donor was CMV seronegative and belonged to the group of 352 seronegative cohort members. Each donor provided a peripheral blood sample, and peripheral blood mononuclear cells were used for TCR beta sequencing. Genomic DNA extraction from the blood cell samples was performed with the Qiagen DNeasy Blood Extraction Kit.

The clonotype was recovered from a middle-aged woman in good health and CMV-seronegative. Material: PBMCs. The V and J genes are TRBV11-2 and TRBJ2-2, with the D gene call left open. The bases are TGTGCCAGCAGCTTTTACTTCACCGGGGAGCTGTTTTTT. Its translation reads: CASSFYFTGELFF.